The sequence of this TCR beta chain was determined in a study of cytomegalovirus exposure and HLA in healthy donors. Study information: Falling in the Caucasian-associated ancestry cluster were 81% of under 450 genotyped donors. Notes on the study in general: Three chains linked to CMV were shown in vitro to be specific for CMV antigens.

This clone has a single count. Its antigen is currently unknown. Vbeta (60) and Jbeta (13) primers were used in the PCR. Libraries were prepared by immunoSEQ multiplex PCR; TCRdb keeps only in-frame clonotypes and omits some of them. The table has about 150,000 clones, more than 75% seen once; the top ten hold 4.5% to 7%. While unrecorded immune exposures were likely, the donors were nominally healthy when sampled. Between the trimmed V and J ends, which lost 8 bases and 6 bases, there was a span of 12 bases. The CDR3 has 12 amino acids. The V gene's germline CDR1 is LNHDA and CDR2 SQIVND (reference sequence).

The sequenced material came from PBMCs. This chain uses TRBV19 with TRBJ2-3; D remains ambiguous. The receptor's source is a woman aged 40 to 50 in good health and CMV-seropositive. CDR3 loop: CASAEVPDTQYF. CDR3 bases: TGTGCCAGTGCCGAGGTCCCGGATACGCAGTATTTT.